These 29 T cell receptor beta chains share one sample of origin, sequenced in a study of glioma-infiltrating T cells after dendritic cell vaccination. The time point denotes: after dendritic cell vaccination, including at tumor progression/relapse. The data were produced by immunoSEQ multiplex PCR, yet TCRdb's version contains in-frame clones alone and is incomplete. This table has roughly 80,000 clones, 80% to 90% appearing once. The source material was blood, sampled after dendritic cell vaccination. These receptors were obtained from a human donor with glioblastoma.

The gene calls are TRBV2 and TRBJ1-2; a weak D match, TRBD1 (6 bases). V shed 6 bases and J shed 3 bases, with 17 bases lying between them. The V gene's germline CDR1 is SNHLY and CDR2 FYNNEI. This CDR3 contains 15 residues. CDR3 sequence (DNA): TGTGCCAGCAGAATGGACAGATACACCGACTATGGCTACACCTTC. Translation gives CASRMDRYTDYGYTF.

This clone was recorded a few times. The V call is TRBV11-2, the J call TRBJ1-4; tentatively, D is TRBD1 (5 bases). CDR3 size: 11 residues. CDR1 and CDR2 from the germline V gene are SGHAT and FQNNGV. V lost 5 bases and J lost 10, with 8 bases in between. The CDR3 coding sequence is TGTGCCAGCAGCCTCGGGGGAAAACTGTTTTTT. Its protein is CASSLGGKLFF.

The chain is built from TRBV30 and TRBJ1-1, with D uncertain. Trimming pared 4 bases from V and 1 base from J, leaving 7 bases between. The CDR3 extends over 12 amino acids. Germline V gene data show CDR1 as GTSNPN and CDR2 as SVGIG (reference sequence). This CDR3 is CAWTVWNTEAFF. The CDR3 bases are TGTGCCTGGACGGTCTGGAACACTGAAGCTTTCTTT.

The rearrangement links TRBV28 to TRBJ2-7; 7 bases match TRBD1. Germline CDR1 reads MDHEN; CDR2 reads SYDVKM. There are 14 residues in the CDR3. V dropped 6 bases and J dropped 2; count of bases not matched to a gene: 7. Written as DNA, the CDR3 is TGTGCCAGCAGCCTACCGGGACAGACCTACGAGCAGTACTTC. This gives the protein CASSLPGQTYEQYF. Looking up the rest from reference TRBV28 and TRBJ2-7 gives the full variable domain: DVKVTQSSRYLVKRTGEKVFLECVQDMDHENMFWYRQDPGLGLRLIYFSYDVKMKEKGDIPEGYSVSREKKERFSLILESASTNQTSMYLCASSLPGQTYEQYFGPGTRLTVT.

The chain joins TRBV18 to TRBJ1-5, with 8 bases matching TRBD1. The CDR3 is 14 amino acids. The trim removed 4 bases at V and 1 base at J, leaving 0 bases unmatched. Looked up from germline, CDR1 is KGHSH and CDR2 is LQKENI. CDR3 DNA: TGTGCCAGCTCACGACAGGGGAGCAATCAGCCCCAGCATTTT. It yields the protein CASSRQGSNQPQHF.

The rearrangement links TRBV11-2 to TRBJ2-4; D unresolved. Germline-derived CDR1 and CDR2 are SGHAT and FQNNGV. V gave up 4 bases and J gave up 0 bases, with 7 bases separating them. This CDR3 contains 14 residues. CDR3 bases: TGTGCCAGCAGCTCTAGGTTAGCCAAAAACATTCAGTACTTC. It yields the protein CASSSRLAKNIQYF.

This chain connects TRBV6-5 to TRBJ1-2; D call uncertain. This CDR3 is 15 amino acids long. Germline V gives CDR1 MNHEY, CDR2 SVGAGI. Between the trimmed V and J ends, which lost 0 bases and 4 bases, there was a span of 12 bases. CDR3 loop: CASSYSPLVGYGYTF. CDR3 DNA sequence: TGTGCCAGCAGTTACTCGCCCTTAGTCGGCTATGGCTACACCTTC.

This clone was observed once. The chain combines TRBV6-6 with TRBJ1-1; possibly TRBD1 for D (6 bases). Trimming removed 10 bases at V and 0 bases at J, with 21 bases between. The CDR3 is 16 residues long. Germline CDR1 MNHNY, CDR2 SVGAGI (reference sequence). The CDR3 protein is CATRFGGPKLNTEAFF. CDR3 nucleotides: TGTGCCACCAGGTTCGGGGGGCCAAAATTGAACACTGAAGCTTTCTTT.

The V and J genes are TRBV7-9 and TRBJ2-3; a possible D gene is TRBD2 (5 bases). Deletions cut 2 bases from V and 5 bases from J, with 14 bases between. This CDR3 has 15 amino acids. Looked up from germline, CDR1 is SEHNR and CDR2 is FQNEAQ (reference sequence). The CDR3 sequence is CASSLSLASGDTQYF. The CDR3 region has the DNA TGTGCCAGCAGCTTAAGTTTAGCGTCGGGAGATACGCAGTATTTT.

This sequence joins TRBV4-3 and TRBJ1-4; TRBD1 matches at 9 bases. The CDR3 totals 16 residues. V gave up 3 bases and J gave up 8 bases; unmatched junction bases: 10. CDR1 and CDR2 (germline): LGHNA, YSLEER. CDR3 DNA sequence: TGCGCCAGCAGCCACGATACAGGGGGCGCAAACGAAAAACTGTTTTTT. Its translation is CASSHDTGGANEKLFF.

This clone was seen only a few times. This chain joins TRBV2 and TRBJ1-1; no firm D call. V gave up 2 bases and J gave up 1 base, with 8 bases separating them. Germline V lookup: CDR1 SNHLY, CDR2 FYNNEI. The CDR3 runs 14 residues. CDR3 protein: CASSEFTQNTEAFF. The CDR3 DNA reads as TGTGCCAGCAGTGAATTTACACAGAACACTGAAGCTTTCTTT.

Here the CDR3 reads CASSLRDWTRDTGELFF. As DNA, the CDR3 is TGTGCCAGCAGCCTGCGGGACTGGACCCGGGACACCGGGGAGCTGTTTTTT. V and J are TRBV7-9 and TRBJ2-2, with D perhaps matching TRBD2 (6 bases). The CDR3 is made up of 17 amino acids. V lost 5 bases and J lost 3, with 19 bases in between. CDR1 and CDR2 (germline): SEHNR, FQNEAQ (reference sequence).

This clone has just one count. The rearrangement joins TRBV29-1 to TRBJ2-7, with D maybe TRBD2 (6 bases). Germline loops: CDR1 SQVTM, CDR2 ANQGSEA. This CDR3 has 11 amino acids. The V end was cut by 7 bases, the J end by 11 bases, with 18 bases between. This CDR3 reads CSATKRGNEYF. The CDR3 region has the DNA TGCAGCGCAACAAAACGGGGGAACGAGTACTTC.

This sequence joins TRBV7-8 and TRBJ2-7, with D maybe TRBD2 (5 bases). Trimming cost V 1 base and J 4 bases, with 8 bases left between them. CDR1 SGHVS and CDR2 FQNEAQ come from the germline V gene. The CDR3 runs 13 residues. CDR3 DNA sequence: TGTGCCAGCAGCTTAGAGAGGGTTTACGAGCAGTACTTC. The encoded protein is CASSLERVYEQYF.

The genes are TRBV10-3 and TRBJ2-1; TRBD2 matches 11 bases. After removal of 3 bases from V and 5 bases from J, the junction contained 6 bases not matched to a gene. The length of the CDR3 is 16 residues. Germline CDR1 is ENHRY and CDR2 is SYGVKD. The CDR3 loop reads CAISDGTSGPHNEQFF. The CDR3 bases are TGTGCCATCAGTGACGGGACTAGCGGTCCCCACAATGAGCAGTTCTTC.

A few counts support this clone. The rearrangement links TRBV7-9 to TRBJ1-1; D is perhaps TRBD1 (6 bases). Looked up from germline, CDR1 is SEHNR and CDR2 is FQNEAQ (reference sequence). Trimming cost V 2 bases and J 0 bases, with 16 bases left between them. This CDR3 region has 17 residues. CDR3 coding DNA: TGTGCCAGCAGCTTACTCATAGGGAGGGGGATGAACACTGAAGCTTTCTTT. Amino acid sequence: CASSLLIGRGMNTEAFF. Using reference TRBV7-9 and TRBJ1-1 for the parts outside the CDR3, the full variable domain is DTGVSQNPRHKITKRGQNVTFRCDPISEHNRLYWYRQTLGQGPEFLTYFQNEAQLEKSRLLSDRFSAERPKGSFSTLEIQRTEQGDSAMYLCASSLLIGRGMNTEAFFGQGTRLTVV.

This chain links TRBV7-2 with TRBJ2-7; 11 nucleotides align to TRBD2. V was clipped by 1 base and J by 4 bases; unmatched bases: 12. The CDR3 totals 18 residues. The germline V gene has CDR1 SGHTA and CDR2 FQGNSA. The CDR3 DNA is TGTGCCAGCAGCTTAGTGGCGTCGACTAGCGGGATTATGTACGAGCAGTACTTC. Its protein product is CASSLVASTSGIMYEQYF.

This clone came up a few times. The chain has TRBV9 and TRBJ1-6; 7 nucleotides align to TRBD1. CDR3 length equals 15 residues. Per the germline V gene, CDR1 is SGDLS and CDR2 is YYNGEE. After removal of 0 bases from V and 7 bases from J, the junction contained 4 bases not matched to a gene. This CDR3 is CASSVAVTGNSPLHF. The CDR3 region has the DNA TGTGCCAGCAGCGTAGCAGTGACAGGGAATTCACCCCTCCACTTT.

The rearrangement links TRBV6-5 to TRBJ2-1, with D possibly being TRBD2 (6 bases). Trimming cost V 3 bases and J 2 bases, with 8 bases left between them. The CDR3 is made up of 14 amino acids. Germline V CDR1 and CDR2: MNHEY, SVGAGI. In nucleotides, the CDR3 is TGTGCCAGCAGTTATCGGACTACCTACAATGAGCAGTTCTTC. Translation gives CASSYRTTYNEQFF.

This clone has just one count. V usage is TRBV21-1 and J usage is TRBJ2-3; TRBD1, the D gene given by the table, was not confirmed from the DNA. TRBV21-1 is a known pseudogene. The CDR3 runs to 16 residues. The DNA for the CDR3 is TGTGCCAGCAGCAAAGTTGAGGCAGGGATTACAGATACGCAGTATTTT. It encodes CASSKVEAGITDTQYF.

The gene calls are TRBV11-3 and TRBJ2-3; 8 nucleotides match TRBD2. V lost 5 bases to trimming and J lost 1 base; unmatched junction nucleotides: 8. The CDR3 loop spans 16 amino acids. Germline V gene lookup returns CDR1 SGHNT and CDR2 YENEEA. CDR3 protein: CASSPGGLGRTDTQYF. CDR3 sequence (DNA): TGTGCCAGCAGCCCGGGAGGGCTAGGGCGCACAGATACGCAGTATTTT.

The chain recombines TRBV6-5 with TRBJ2-6, with 8 bases fitting TRBD1. The CDR3 has 13 residues. Germline loops: CDR1 MNHEY, CDR2 SVGAGI. Germline trimming cut 8 bases from V and 3 bases from J; bases unmatched to any gene: 0. The CDR3 reads CASGTGGANVLTF. CDR3 bases: TGTGCCAGCGGGACAGGTGGGGCCAACGTCCTGACTTTC.

The rearrangement joins TRBV7-9 to TRBJ2-1, with D possibly being TRBD1 (5 bases). V was pared by 3 bases and J by 2 bases, with 11 bases between. The CDR3 sequence is 15 residues long. Germline V gene lookup returns CDR1 SEHNR and CDR2 FQNEAQ (reference sequence). This CDR3 is CASSFFLGPYNEQFF. CDR3 bases: TGTGCCAGCAGCTTTTTCCTGGGGCCCTACAATGAGCAGTTCTTC.

The chain carries TRBV5-6 and TRBJ2-3; 11 bases match TRBD1. The CDR3 runs 17 residues. CDR1 SGHDT and CDR2 YYEEEE come from the germline V gene. J gave up 3 bases and V 5 bases, and 11 bases lay outside the gene matches. The CDR3 coding sequence is TGTGCCAGCAGTTTCCGGGACAGGGGGTTCTATACAGATACGCAGTATTTT. Protein sequence: CASSFRDRGFYTDTQYF.

The chain joins TRBV5-6 to TRBJ1-1; possibly TRBD1 for D (5 bases). CDR3 length: 16 amino acids. Trimming pared 5 bases from V and 0 bases from J, leaving 17 bases between. Germline V gene sequence: CDR1 SGHDT, CDR2 YYEEEE. The CDR3 region has the DNA TGTGCCAGCAGTTTCGACAAGGGGTCTTTGAACACTGAAGCTTTCTTT. Its protein is CASSFDKGSLNTEAFF.

This rearrangement joins TRBV25-1 to TRBJ1-3; 7 bases are a match to TRBD1. V shed 8 bases, J shed 3 bases, and the junction held 13 bases outside the gene matches. The CDR3 runs 16 residues. Germline V gene sequence: CDR1 MGHDK, CDR2 SYGVNS. CDR3 residues: CASPPYTGQCGNTIYF. In DNA form, the CDR3 reads TGTGCCAGCCCCCCCTACACGGGACAGTGTGGAAACACCATATATTTT.

This rearrangement joins TRBV5-1 to TRBJ2-6, with a weak D call TRBD2 (5 bases). Germline V CDR1 and CDR2: SGHRS, YFSETQ. The CDR3 covers 15 residues. V lost 4 bases and J lost 1, with 9 bases in between. CDR3 sequence reads: CASSPEGSGANVLTF. The CDR3 DNA sequence: TGCGCCAGCAGCCCCGAGGGATCTGGGGCCAACGTCCTGACTTTC.

The J gene is TRBJ1-1, the V gene TRBV30; D possibly corresponds to TRBD1 (5 bases). V dropped 0 bases and J dropped 1 base, with 15 bases sitting between them. Germline loops: CDR1 GTSNPN, CDR2 SVGIG (reference sequence). The CDR3 is made up of 16 amino acids. In DNA, the CDR3 is TGTGCCTGGAGTGTAAGGGTAGCAGGGCCGAACACTGAAGCTTTCTTT. This translates into CAWSVRVAGPNTEAFF.

This chain uses TRBV30 with TRBJ2-2; D remains unclear. The V gene lost 2 bases and the J gene lost 0 bases, with 7 bases spanning the gap. Germline CDR1 reads GTSNPN; CDR2 reads SVGIG (reference sequence). The CDR3 contains 14 residues. Here the CDR3 DNA reads TGTGCCTGGAGTACATACACGAACACCGGGGAGCTGTTTTTT. Protein product: CAWSTYTNTGELFF.